This TCR beta chain was documented in a study of T-cell memory formation after mild COVID-19. Germline CDR1 KGHDR, CDR2 SFDVKD. The CDR3 runs 19 residues. The V and J ends lost 3 bases and 3 bases respectively, with 23 bases between them. UMIs and sample barcodes were carried by the TCR alpha and TCR beta cDNA libraries that 5'RACE produced using constant-segment primers. TCRdb recomputed calls from the 5' RACE reads with MiXCR, one row per CDR3 protein. The sample has roughly 28,000 distinct CDR3 sequences, approximately 12% seen once. This clonotype was recorded many times. This TCR derives from an adult woman who had mild COVID-19 (a few samples of this study predate the infection). Cell type and time point are not known. V gene TRBV24-1 combines with J gene TRBJ2-1; D unresolved. The source material was PBMCs or a T cell subset sorted from them (not recorded which). The CDR3 protein is CATSDPGRARNPLYNEQFF. The CDR3 bases are TGTGCCACCAGTGATCCTGGCCGCGCCCGAAACCCCCTCTACAATGAGCAGTTCTTC.